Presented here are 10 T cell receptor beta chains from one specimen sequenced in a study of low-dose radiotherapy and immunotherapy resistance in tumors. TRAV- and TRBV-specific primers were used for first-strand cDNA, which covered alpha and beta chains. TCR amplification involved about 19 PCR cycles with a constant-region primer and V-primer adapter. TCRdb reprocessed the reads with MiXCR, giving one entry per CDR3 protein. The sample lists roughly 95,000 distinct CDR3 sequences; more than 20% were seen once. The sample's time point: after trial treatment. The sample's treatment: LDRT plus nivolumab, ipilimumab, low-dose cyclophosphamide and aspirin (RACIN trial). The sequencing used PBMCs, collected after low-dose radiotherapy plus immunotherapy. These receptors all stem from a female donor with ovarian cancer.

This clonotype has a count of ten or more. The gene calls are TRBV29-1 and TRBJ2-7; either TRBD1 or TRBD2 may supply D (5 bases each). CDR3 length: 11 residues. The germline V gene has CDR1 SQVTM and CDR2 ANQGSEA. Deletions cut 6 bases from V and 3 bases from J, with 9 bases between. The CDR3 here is CSVTRGYEQYF. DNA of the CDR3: TGCAGCGTAACTAGGGGCTACGAGCAGTACTTC.

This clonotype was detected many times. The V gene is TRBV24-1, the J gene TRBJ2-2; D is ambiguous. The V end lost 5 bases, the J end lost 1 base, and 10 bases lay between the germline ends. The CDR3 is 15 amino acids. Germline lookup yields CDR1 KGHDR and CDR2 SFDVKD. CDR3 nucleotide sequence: TGTGCCACCAGTGTAGGGCAATTGAACACCGGGGAGCTGTTTTTT. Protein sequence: CATSVGQLNTGELFF.

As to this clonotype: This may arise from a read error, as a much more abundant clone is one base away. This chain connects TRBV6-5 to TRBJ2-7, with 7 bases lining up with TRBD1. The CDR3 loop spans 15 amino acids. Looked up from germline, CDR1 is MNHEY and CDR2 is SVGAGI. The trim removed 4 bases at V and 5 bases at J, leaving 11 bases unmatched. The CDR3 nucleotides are TGTGCCAGCAGTTCCCCGGGACAGCCGGGGAACGAGCAGTACTTC. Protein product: CASSSPGQPGNEQYF.

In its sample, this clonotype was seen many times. The CDR3 DNA reads TGTGCCAGCAGTCGACTAGCGGGAGGGCCCTTGGATACGCAGTATTTT. It is translated as CASSRLAGGPLDTQYF. This chain joins TRBV6-2 or TRBV6-3 and TRBJ2-3; TRBD2 matches 14 bases. V lost 5 bases, J lost 6 bases, and 7 bases stayed unmatched. Germline lookup yields CDR1 MNHEY and CDR2 SVGEGT. The CDR3 loop spans 16 amino acids.

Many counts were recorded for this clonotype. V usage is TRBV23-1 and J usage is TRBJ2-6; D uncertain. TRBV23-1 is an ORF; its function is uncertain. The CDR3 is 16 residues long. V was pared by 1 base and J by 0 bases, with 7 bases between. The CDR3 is CASSQFPISGANVLTF. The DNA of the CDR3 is TGCGCCAGCAGTCAATTCCCCATCTCTGGGGCCAACGTCCTGACTTTC.

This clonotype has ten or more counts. This chain's CDR3 is CASSPGQYSYEQYF. The DNA of the CDR3 is TGCGCCAGCAGTCCGGGACAGTACTCCTACGAGCAGTACTTC. The rearrangement uses TRBV23-1 and TRBJ2-7, with 7 bases fitting TRBD1. TRBV23-1 is given ORF status, its function remaining uncertain. The CDR3 sequence is 14 residues long. V was pared by 4 bases and J by 0 bases, with 3 bases of the junction left unmatched.

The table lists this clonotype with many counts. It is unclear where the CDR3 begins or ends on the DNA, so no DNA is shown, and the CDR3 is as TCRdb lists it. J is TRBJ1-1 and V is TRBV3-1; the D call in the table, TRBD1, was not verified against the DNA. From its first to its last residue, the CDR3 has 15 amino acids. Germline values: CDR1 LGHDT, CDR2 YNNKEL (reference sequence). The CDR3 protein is CASSQVGTGTKNVFF.

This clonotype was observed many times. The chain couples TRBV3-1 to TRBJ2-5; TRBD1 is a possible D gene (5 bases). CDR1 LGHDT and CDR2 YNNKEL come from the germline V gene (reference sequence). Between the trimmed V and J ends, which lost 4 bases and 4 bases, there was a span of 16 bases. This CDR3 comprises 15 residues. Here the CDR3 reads CASSPTRQGRETQYF. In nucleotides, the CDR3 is TGTGCCAGCAGCCCCACCCGGCAGGGCCGAGAGACCCAGTACTTC.

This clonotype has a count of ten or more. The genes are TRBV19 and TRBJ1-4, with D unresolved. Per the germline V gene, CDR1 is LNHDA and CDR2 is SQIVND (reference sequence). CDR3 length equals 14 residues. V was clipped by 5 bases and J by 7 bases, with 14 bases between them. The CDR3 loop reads CASSVLIESEKLFF. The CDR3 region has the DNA TGTGCCAGTAGTGTTTTAATCGAAAGTGAAAAACTGTTTTTT. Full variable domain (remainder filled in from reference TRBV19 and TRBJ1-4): DGGITQSPKYLFRKEGQNVTLSCEQNLNHDAMYWYRQDPGQGLRLIYYSQIVNDFQKGDIAEGYSVSREKKESFPLTVTSAQKNPTAFYLCASSVLIESEKLFFGSGTQLSVL.

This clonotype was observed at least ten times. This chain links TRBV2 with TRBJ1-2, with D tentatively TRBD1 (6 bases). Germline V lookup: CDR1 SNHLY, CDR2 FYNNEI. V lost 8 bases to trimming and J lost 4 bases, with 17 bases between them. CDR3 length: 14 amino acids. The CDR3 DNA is TGTGCCAGCCCCTCGGACAGCTACAGCTATGGCTACACCTTC. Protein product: CASPSDSYSYGYTF. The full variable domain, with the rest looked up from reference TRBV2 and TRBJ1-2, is EPEVTQTPSHQVTQMGQEVILRCVPISNHLYFYWYRQILGQKVEFLVSFYNNEISEKSEIFDDQFSVERPDGSNFTLKIRSTKLEDSAMYFCASPSDSYSYGYTFGSGTRLTVV.